These 10 T cell receptor beta chains were all obtained from the same sample, sequenced in a study of post-analysis software for immune sequencing data. Regarding the study as a whole: Five or six TRBV segments, TRBV5-6, TRBV5-1 and TRBV20-1 among them, were found more frequent in patients than controls.

Antigens for these TCRs are unknown. Unique-molecular-identifier-tagged TCR beta cDNA libraries were used. One entry per CDR3 protein results from TCRdb running MiXCR on the PCR reads. The sample contains roughly 650,000 distinct CDR3 sequences, approximately 59% of which appear only once. Sequenced: blood. The receptors were gathered from a girl aged 2-10 years with multiple sclerosis.

The sample holds one count of this clonotype. The gene calls are TRBV7-2 and TRBJ1-2; D uncertain. CDR1 SGHTA and CDR2 FQGNSA come from the germline V gene. The CDR3 covers 16 residues. Deletions cut 4 bases from V and 0 bases from J, with 15 bases between. This chain's CDR3 is CASSSAPGGANYGYTF. The CDR3 nucleotides read TGTGCCAGCAGCTCTGCCCCAGGCGGTGCTAACTATGGCTACACCTTC.

CDR3 sequence reads: CASSFEGRLAGVVDTQYF. Here the CDR3 DNA reads TGTGCCAGCAGTTTTGAGGGGCGGCTAGCGGGAGTGGTAGATACGCAGTATTTT. The rearrangement uses TRBV12-3 or TRBV12-4 and TRBJ2-3, with 10 positions matching TRBD2. The V and J ends lost 3 bases and 5 bases, in that order; junction bases with no gene match: 14. This CDR3 spans 18 amino acids.

This chain joins TRBV27 and TRBJ2-1; perhaps D is TRBD1 or TRBD2 (6 bases each). The V and J ends lost 6 bases and 8 bases respectively, with 11 bases between them. Germline V gene lookup returns CDR1 MNHEY and CDR2 SMNVEV (reference sequence). The CDR3 is 12 amino acids. The CDR3 loop reads CASRTGTHEQFF. The CDR3 coding sequence is TGTGCCAGCAGAACAGGGACTCATGAGCAGTTCTTC.

CDR3 DNA sequence: TGTGCCAGCACCGCTTCGACTAGCGGGAGCGTTAGGTCCTACAATGAGCAGTTCTTC. This encodes CASTASTSGSVRSYNEQFF. The rearrangement uses TRBV12-3 or TRBV12-4 and TRBJ2-1, with 12 positions matching TRBD2. CDR3 size: 19 residues. V was pared by 7 bases and J by 1 base, with 14 bases of the junction left unmatched.

This chain links TRBV9 with TRBJ2-5; D not resolved. TRBJ2-7 explains the end of the DNA better; the J call may be wrong. The CDR3 totals 14 residues. Germline V gene lookup returns CDR1 SGDLS and CDR2 YYNGEE. The CDR3 sequence is CASSPGRIHNEQYF. CDR3 coding DNA: TGTGCCAGCAGCCCAGGACGGATTCACAACGAGCAGTACTTC.

This clonotype came up a few times. The gene calls are TRBV3-1 and TRBJ2-1, with 10 bases aligning to TRBD2. Germline CDR1 LGHDT, CDR2 YNNKEL (reference sequence). V shed 0 bases and J 8 bases; nucleotides not matched to a gene: 13. This CDR3 comprises 18 residues. CDR3 in DNA: TGTGCCAGCAGCCAAGAAGGTGTTAGGCTAGCGGGAGACGATGAGCAGTTCTTC. Protein product: CASSQEGVRLAGDDEQFF.

The chain carries TRBV7-9 and TRBJ2-1; 9 nucleotides align to TRBD2. Germline trimming cut 2 bases from V and 3 bases from J; bases unmatched to any gene: 8. The CDR3 extends over 17 amino acids. Per germline, CDR1 SEHNR and CDR2 FQNEAQ (reference sequence). CDR3: CASSLKGTSRFYNEQFF. Here the CDR3 DNA reads TGTGCCAGCAGCTTAAAAGGGACTAGCCGGTTCTACAATGAGCAGTTCTTC.

V usage is TRBV5-1 and J usage is TRBJ2-5, with D possibly being TRBD2 (6 bases). Germline V lookup: CDR1 SGHRS, CDR2 YFSETQ. Deletions cut 5 bases from V and 4 bases from J, with 21 bases between. CDR3 size: 16 residues. Here the CDR3 reads CASRAGLHLPSETQYF. The CDR3 DNA follows: TGCGCCAGCAGGGCGGGACTCCATCTACCTTCAGAGACCCAGTACTTC.

The V and J genes are TRBV30 and TRBJ2-3, with D tentatively TRBD1 or TRBD2 (5 bases each). The CDR3 covers 15 residues. The V and J ends lost 0 bases and 0 bases respectively, with 10 bases between them. Looked up from germline, CDR1 is GTSNPN and CDR2 is SVGIG (reference sequence). CDR3 amino acids: CAWSVRGGSTDTQYF. The CDR3 DNA reads TGTGCCTGGAGTGTACGGGGCGGGAGCACAGATACGCAGTATTTT.

The V call is TRBV7-2, the J call TRBJ1-6; D remains unclear. The V end was cut by 4 bases, the J end by 0 bases, with 10 bases between. Germline CDR1 SGHTA, CDR2 FQGNSA. The CDR3 is made up of 16 amino acids. The chain's CDR3 is CASSSLGSSYNSPLHF. For the CDR3, the DNA is TGTGCCAGCAGCTCCCTAGGGAGCTCCTATAATTCACCCCTCCACTTT.